Sequencing of this T cell receptor beta chain was carried out in a study of T cell responses to AZD1222 COVID-19 vaccine (dated by TCRdb to the early 2020s). For the study in its entirety: TCR sequencing was performed for approximately 240 trial participants, of whom around 200 were given two doses of AZD1222 and some 26 were given two doses of MenACWY control vaccine. Trial participants were enrolled by age into 18-55, 56-69 and 70-plus year subgroups, with 148, 28 and 57 TCR-sequenced participants respectively. The research as a whole found: Nearly half of unique spike-specific TCRs reportedly recognized epitopes outside regions mutated in the B.1.351 and B.1.1.7 variants. Only six AZD1222 recipients were SARS-CoV-2 seropositive at baseline, limiting conclusions about previously exposed vaccinees. In the small 56-69-year group, the increase in depth fell short of significance, most likely because of low power. The whole spike protein was spanned by vaccine-associated CD4 TCRs, and dominant responses were seen in regions 160-218 and 743-854. After two AZD1222 doses, spike-specific TCR breadth and depth were significantly higher than at day 0 and than in MenACWY recipients. Participants were mostly white British, with more females than males. The authors suggested clonal diversity may have been underestimated. Because no samples from the day 14 peak response were available, repertoires could be characterized only after the peak T cell response.

As for this clone: What this receptor recognizes is not known. Base qualities are missing; no much larger clone stands one base away.

Ends trimmed: V by 2 bases, J by 1 base; bases unmatched to a gene: 0. CDR3 length: 14 amino acids, cysteine to phenylalanine. Just CDR3 DNA is preserved here, 42 bases in frame from base 1. Based on the germline V gene, the CDR1 and CDR2 sequences are SGHAT and FQNNGV. In the paper's terms, the time point label means: about 28 days (+/-7) after the second vaccine dose. AZD1222 recipients with second doses at about 4 weeks or about 12 weeks were pooled, because spike-specific TCR depth and breadth did not differ between schedules. Samples from vaccinated people were obtained from the UK trials COV001 and COV002, which included a single-blind randomized controlled phase 2/3 trial of AZD1222 (ChAdOx1 nCoV-19) in healthy adults. For TCRbeta chain sequencing, PBMC samples from trial participants were taken at day 0 and at day 28 after the second dose. The CDR3 regions of human TCRbeta chains were analyzed by immunosequencing. The study's processing was this. TCRs in the repertoires were matched against a reference library of SARS-CoV-2-specific TCRs that had been generated with the MIRA antigen-specificity platform. Breadth was defined as the fraction of unique TCRs that were SARS-CoV-2-associated, and depth was defined as the fraction of total T cells that were SARS-CoV-2-associated. Using the MIRA data, every spike-specific TCR was mapped to the spike region that the TCR reacted to and assigned to either a CD4 or a CD8 class. Log10-transformed breadth and depth values were compared by one-way ANOVA with Sidak's multiple comparisons tests. TCRdb limited this immuneACCESS table to in-frame rearrangements with V and J called. A share of clones is missing; checked studies link under half to unresolved V genes, and the rest is unexplained. V and J calls and clone size come straight from that table; D and trimming were deduced from the DNA. This sample lists about 110,000 clones; 85% to 90% were detected once. The ten largest clones add up to 15% of the sample.

Sequencing was performed on peripheral blood, taken 28 days after the second AZD1222 dose. The sequence was obtained from an adult who received the AZD1222 COVID-19 vaccine. The chain uses TRBV11-2 and TRBJ2-5; a stretch of 8 junction bases matches TRBD2. The CDR3 in this case is CASSLTSGQETQYF. The nucleotides read TGTGCCAGCAGCTTAACTAGCGGCCAAGAGACCCAGTACTTC.